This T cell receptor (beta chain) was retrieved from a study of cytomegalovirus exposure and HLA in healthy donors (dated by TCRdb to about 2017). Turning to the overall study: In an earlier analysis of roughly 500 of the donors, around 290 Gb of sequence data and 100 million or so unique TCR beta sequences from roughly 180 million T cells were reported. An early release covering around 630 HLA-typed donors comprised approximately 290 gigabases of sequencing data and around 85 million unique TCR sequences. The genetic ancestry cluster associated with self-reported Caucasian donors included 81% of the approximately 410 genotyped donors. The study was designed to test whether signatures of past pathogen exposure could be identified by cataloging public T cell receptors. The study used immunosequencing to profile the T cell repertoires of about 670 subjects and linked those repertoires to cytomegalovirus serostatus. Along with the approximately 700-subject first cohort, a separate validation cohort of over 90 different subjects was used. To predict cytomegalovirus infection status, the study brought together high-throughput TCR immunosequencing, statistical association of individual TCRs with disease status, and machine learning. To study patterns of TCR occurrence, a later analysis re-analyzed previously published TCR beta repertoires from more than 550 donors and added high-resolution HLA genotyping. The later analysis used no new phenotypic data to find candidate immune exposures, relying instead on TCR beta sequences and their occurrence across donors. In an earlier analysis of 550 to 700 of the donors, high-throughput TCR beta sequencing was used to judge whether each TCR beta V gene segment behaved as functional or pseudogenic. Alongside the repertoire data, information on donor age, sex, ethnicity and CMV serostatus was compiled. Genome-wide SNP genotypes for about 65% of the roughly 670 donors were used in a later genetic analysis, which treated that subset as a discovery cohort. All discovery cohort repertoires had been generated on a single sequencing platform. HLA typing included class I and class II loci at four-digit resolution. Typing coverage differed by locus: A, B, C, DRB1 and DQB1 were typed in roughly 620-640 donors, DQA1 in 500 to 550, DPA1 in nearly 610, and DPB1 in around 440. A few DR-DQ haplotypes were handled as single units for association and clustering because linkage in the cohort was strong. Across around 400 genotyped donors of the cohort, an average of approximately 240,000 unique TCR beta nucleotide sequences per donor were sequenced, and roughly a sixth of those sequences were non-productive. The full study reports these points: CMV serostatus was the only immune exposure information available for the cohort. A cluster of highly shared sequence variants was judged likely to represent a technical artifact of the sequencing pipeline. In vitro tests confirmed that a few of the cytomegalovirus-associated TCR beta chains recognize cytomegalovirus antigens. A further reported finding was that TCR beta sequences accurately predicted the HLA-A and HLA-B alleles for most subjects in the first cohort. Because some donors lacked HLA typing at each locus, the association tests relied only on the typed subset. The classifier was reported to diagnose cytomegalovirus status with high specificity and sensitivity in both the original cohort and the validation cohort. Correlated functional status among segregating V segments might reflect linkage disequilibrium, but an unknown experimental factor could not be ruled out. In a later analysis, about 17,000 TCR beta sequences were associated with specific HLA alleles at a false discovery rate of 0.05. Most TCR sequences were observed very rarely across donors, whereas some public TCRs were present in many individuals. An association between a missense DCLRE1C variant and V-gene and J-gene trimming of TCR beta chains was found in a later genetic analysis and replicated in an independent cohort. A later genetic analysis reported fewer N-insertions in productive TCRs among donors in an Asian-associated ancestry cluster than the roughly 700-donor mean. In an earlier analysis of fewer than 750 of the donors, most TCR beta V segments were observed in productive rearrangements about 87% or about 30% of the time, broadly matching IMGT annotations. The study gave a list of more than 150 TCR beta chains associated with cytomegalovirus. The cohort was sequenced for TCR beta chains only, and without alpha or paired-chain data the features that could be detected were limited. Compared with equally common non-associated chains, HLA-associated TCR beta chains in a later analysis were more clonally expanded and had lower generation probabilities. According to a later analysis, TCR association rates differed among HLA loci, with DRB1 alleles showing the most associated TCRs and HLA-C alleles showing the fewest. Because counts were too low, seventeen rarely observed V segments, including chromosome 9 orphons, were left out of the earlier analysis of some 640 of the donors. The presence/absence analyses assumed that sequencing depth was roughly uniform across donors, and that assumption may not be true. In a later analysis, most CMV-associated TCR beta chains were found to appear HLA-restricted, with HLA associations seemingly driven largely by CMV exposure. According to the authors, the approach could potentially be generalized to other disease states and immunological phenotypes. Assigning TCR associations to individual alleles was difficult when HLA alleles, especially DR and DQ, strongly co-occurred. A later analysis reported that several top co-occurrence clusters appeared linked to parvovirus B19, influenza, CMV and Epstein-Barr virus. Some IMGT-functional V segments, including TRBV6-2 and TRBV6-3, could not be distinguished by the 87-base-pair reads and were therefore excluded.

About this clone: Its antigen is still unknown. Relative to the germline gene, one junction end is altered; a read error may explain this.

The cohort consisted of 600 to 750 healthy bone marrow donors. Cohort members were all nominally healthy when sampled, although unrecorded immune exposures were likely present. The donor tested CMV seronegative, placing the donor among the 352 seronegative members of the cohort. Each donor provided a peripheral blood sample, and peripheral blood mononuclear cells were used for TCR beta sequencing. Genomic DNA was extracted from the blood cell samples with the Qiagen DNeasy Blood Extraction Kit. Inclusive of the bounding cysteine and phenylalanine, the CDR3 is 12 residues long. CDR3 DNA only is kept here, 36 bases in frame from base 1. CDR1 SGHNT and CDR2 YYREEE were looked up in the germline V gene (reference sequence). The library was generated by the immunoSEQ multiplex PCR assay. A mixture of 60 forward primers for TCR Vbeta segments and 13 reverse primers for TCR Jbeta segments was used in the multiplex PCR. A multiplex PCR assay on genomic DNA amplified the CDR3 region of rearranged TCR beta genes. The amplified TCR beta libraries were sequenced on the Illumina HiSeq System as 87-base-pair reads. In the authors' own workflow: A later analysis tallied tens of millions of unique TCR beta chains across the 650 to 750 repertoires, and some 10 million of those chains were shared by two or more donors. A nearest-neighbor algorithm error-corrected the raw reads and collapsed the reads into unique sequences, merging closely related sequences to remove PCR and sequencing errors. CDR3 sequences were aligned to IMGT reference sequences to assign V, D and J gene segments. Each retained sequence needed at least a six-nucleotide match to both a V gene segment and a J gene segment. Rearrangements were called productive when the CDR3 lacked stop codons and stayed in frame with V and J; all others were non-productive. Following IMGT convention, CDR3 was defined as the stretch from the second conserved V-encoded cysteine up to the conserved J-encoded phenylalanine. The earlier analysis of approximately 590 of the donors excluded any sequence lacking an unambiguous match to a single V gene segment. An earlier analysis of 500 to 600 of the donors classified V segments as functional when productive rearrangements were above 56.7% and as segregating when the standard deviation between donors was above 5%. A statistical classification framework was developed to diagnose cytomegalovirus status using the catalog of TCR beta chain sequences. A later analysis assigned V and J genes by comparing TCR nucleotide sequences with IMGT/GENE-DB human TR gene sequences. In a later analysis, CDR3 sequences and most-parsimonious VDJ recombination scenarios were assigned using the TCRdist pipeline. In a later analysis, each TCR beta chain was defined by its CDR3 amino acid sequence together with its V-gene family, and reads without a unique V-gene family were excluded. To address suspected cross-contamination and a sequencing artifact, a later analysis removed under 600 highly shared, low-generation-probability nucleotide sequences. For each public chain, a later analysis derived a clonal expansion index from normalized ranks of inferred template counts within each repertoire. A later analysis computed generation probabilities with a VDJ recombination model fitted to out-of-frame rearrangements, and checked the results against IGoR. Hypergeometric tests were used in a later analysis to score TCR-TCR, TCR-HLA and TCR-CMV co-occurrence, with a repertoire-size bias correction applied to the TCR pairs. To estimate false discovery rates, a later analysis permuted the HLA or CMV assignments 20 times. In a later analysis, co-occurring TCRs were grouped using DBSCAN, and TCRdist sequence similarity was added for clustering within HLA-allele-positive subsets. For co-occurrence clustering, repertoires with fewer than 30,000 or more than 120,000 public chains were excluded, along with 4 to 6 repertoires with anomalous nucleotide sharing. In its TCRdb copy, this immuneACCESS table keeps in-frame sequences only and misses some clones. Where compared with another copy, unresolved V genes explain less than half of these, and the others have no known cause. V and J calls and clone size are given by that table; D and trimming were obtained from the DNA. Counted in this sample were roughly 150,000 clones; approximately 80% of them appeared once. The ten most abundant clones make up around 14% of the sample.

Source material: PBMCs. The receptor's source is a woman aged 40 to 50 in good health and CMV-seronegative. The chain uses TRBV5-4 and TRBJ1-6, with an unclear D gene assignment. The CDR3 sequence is CASSSNNSPLHF. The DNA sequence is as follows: TGTGCCAGCAGCTCCAATAATTCACCCCTCCACTTT.